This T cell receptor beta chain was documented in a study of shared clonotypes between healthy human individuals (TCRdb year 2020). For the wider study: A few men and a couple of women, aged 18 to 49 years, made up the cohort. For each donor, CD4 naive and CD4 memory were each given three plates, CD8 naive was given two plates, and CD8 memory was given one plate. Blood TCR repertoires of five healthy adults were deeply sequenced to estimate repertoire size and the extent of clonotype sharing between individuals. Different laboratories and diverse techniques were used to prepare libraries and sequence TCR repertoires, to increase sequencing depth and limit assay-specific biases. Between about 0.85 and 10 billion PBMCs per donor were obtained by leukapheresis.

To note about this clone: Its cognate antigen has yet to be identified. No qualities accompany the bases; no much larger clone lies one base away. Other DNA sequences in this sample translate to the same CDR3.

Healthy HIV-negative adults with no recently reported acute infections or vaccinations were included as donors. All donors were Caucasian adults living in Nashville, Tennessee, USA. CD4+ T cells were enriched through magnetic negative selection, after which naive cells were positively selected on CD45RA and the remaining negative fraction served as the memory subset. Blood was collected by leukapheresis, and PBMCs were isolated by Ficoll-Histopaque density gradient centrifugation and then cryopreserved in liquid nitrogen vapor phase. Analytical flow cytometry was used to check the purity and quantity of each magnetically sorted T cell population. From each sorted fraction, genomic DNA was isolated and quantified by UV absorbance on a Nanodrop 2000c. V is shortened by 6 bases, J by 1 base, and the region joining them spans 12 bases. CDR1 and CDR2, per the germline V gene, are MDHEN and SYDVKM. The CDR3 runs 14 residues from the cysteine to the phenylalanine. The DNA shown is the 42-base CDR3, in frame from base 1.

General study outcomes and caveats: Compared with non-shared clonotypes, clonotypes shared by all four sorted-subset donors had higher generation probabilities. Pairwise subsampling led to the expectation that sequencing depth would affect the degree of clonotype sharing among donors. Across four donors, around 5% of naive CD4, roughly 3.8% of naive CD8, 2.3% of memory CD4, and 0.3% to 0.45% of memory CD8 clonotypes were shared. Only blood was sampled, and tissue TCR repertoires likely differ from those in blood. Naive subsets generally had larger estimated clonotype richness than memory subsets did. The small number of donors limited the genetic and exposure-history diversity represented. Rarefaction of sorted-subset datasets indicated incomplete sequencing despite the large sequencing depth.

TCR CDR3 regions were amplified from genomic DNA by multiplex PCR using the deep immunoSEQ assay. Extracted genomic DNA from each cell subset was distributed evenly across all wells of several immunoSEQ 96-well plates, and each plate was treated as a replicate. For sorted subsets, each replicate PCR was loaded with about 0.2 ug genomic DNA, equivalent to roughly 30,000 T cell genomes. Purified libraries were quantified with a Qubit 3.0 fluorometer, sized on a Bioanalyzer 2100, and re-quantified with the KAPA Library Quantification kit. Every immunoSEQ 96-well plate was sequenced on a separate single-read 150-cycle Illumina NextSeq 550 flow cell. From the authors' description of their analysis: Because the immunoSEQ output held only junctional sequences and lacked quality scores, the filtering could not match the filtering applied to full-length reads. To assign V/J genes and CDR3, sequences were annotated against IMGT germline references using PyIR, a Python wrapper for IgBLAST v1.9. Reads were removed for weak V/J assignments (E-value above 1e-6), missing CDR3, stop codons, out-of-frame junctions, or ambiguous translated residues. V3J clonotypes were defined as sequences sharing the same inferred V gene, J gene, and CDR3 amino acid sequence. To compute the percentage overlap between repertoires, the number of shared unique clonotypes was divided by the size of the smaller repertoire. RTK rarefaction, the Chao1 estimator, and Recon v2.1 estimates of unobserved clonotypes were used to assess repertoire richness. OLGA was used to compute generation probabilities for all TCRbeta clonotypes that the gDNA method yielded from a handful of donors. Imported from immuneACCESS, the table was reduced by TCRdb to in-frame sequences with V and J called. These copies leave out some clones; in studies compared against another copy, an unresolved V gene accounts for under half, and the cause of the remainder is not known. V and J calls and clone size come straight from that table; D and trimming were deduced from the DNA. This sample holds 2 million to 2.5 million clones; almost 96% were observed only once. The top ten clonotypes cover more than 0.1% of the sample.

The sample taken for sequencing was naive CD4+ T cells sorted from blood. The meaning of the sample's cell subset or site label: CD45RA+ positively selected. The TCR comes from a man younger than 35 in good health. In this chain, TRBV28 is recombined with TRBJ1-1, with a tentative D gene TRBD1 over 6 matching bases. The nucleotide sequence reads TGTGCCAGCAGAGAACAGGGTCCGAACACTGAAGCTTTCTTT. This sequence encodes CASREQGPNTEAFF.